This TCR beta chain was observed in a study of blood T cell repertoires in COVID-19 (dated by TCRdb to about 2020). Background for the entire study: Samples covering the acute and convalescent phases of COVID-19 were provided by collaborators in the United States, Italy and Spain. The prospective study material was composed of cDNA or gDNA derived from T cells, B-cell-depleted T cells, or PBMCs. A freely available public database, intended as a resource for researchers studying the immune response to SARS-CoV-2, is where the repertoires were released. A de-identified subject ID, COVID-19 status, age in years and sex were almost always included in the sample metadata. The dataset comprised deeply sampled blood TCRbeta repertoires from subjects exposed to, actively infected with, or recovered from COVID-19. The samples were drawn from the first 160 participants of the ongoing ImmuneRACE study and from 1,254 subjects provided by 6 global collaborators. Where HLA class I and class II types were available, the types were taken from metadata supplied by the sample provider, not from assay-based typing.

CDR1 and CDR2, per the germline V gene, are SGHRS and YFSETQ. V is pruned by 3 bases and J by 9 bases, leaving 11 bases of the junction without a gene match. The CDR3 contains 15 residues, cysteine and phenylalanine counted. Only the CDR3 portion is preserved as DNA: 45 bases, with reading frame beginning at the first base. Collaborating institutions collected whole blood in K2EDTA tubes following their own protocols. For TCRbeta analysis, collaborators shipped samples in one of three forms: frozen whole blood, isolated PBMCs, or DNA extracted from either of those sample types. General findings and caveats noted by the study authors: Clinical and demographic metadata were provided uncurated, with the amount varying by source and participant.

TCRbeta CDR3 regions were amplified from genomic DNA by means of the immunoSEQ Assay, a bias-controlled multiplex PCR. Turning to the authors' computational methods: Within the assay, amplification of reference gene primers was used to estimate how many nucleated cells each sample contained. Sequence reads were collapsed and filtered to measure the absolute abundance of every unique TCRbeta CDR3 rearrangement. For each sample, productive Simpson clonality was calculated as the square root of Simpson's diversity index across productive rearrangements. TCRdb took this table from immuneACCESS and kept in-frame rearrangements with V and J called. Such tables lack part of the clones; where checked against another copy, unresolved V genes explain under half of the gap, and the rest is unexplained. The V and J calls and clone size come from that table; D and trimming were worked out from the DNA. For this sample the table gives approximately 65,000 clones, of which 85% to 90% were detected only once. The biggest ten clones account for about 4% of the sample.

As concerns this clone: Its antigen specificity is not known. No much larger clonotype is one base removed from it; base qualities were not supplied.

Sequences were obtained from peripheral blood. The chain uses TRBV5-1 and TRBJ1-2; a stretch of 10 junction bases matches TRBD1. The origin of this receptor is a man aged 45-60 years with acute or convalescent COVID-19. CDR3 protein: CASSSPGQGSVSYTF. The DNA sequence is given as TGCGCCAGCAGCTCACCGGGACAGGGGTCCGTCAGCTACACCTTC. Supplemented by the reference TRBV5-1 and TRBJ1-2 proteins around the CDR3, the complete variable domain is KAGVTQTPRYLIKTRGQQVTLSCSPISGHRSVSWYQQTPGQGLQFLFEYFSETQRNKGNFPGRFSGRQFSNSRSEMNVSTLELGDSALYLCASSSPGQGSVSYTFGSGTRLTVV.